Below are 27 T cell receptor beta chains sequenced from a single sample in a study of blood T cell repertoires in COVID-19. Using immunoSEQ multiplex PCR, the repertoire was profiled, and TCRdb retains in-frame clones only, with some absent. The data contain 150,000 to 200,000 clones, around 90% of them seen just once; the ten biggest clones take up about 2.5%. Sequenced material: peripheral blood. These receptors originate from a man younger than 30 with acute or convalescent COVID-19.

CDR3 in amino acids: CASSMRGNSGRAEAFF. CDR3 nucleotide sequence: TGTGCCAGTAGTATGCGGGGGAACAGCGGGAGGGCTGAAGCTTTCTTT. This chain joins TRBV19 and TRBJ1-1, with D possibly being TRBD1 (5 bases). This CDR3 comprises 16 residues. In germline, CDR1 is LNHDA, CDR2 SQIVND (reference sequence). The V and J ends lost 3 bases and 6 bases respectively, with 20 bases between them. Full variable domain (outside the CDR3, taken from reference TRBV19 and TRBJ1-1): DGGITQSPKYLFRKEGQNVTLSCEQNLNHDAMYWYRQDPGQGLRLIYYSQIVNDFQKGDIAEGYSVSREKKESFPLTVTSAQKNPTAFYLCASSMRGNSGRAEAFFGQGTRLTVV.

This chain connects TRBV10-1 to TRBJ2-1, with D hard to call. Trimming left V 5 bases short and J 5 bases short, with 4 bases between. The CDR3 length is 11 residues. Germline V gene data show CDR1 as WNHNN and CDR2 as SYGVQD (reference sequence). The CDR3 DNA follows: TGCGCCAGCAGTCGGGACAATGAGCAGTTCTTC. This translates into CASSRDNEQFF.

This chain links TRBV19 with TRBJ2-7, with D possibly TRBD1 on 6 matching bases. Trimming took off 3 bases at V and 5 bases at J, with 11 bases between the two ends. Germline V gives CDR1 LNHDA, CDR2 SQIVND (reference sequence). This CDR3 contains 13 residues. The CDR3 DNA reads TGTGCCAGTAGTATTTCTCAGGGGCACGAGCAGTACTTC. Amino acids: CASSISQGHEQYF. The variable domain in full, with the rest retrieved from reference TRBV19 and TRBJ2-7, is DGGITQSPKYLFRKEGQNVTLSCEQNLNHDAMYWYRQDPGQGLRLIYYSQIVNDFQKGDIAEGYSVSREKKESFPLTVTSAQKNPTAFYLCASSISQGHEQYFGPGTRLTVT.

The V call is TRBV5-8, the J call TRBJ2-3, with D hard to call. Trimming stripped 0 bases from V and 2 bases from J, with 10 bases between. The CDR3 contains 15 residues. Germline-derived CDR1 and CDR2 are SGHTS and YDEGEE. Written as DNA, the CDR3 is TGTGCCAGCAGCTTGGGGCAGGATTTCACAGATACGCAGTATTTT. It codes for CASSLGQDFTDTQYF.

CDR3 loop: CASRLDRTGETSPLHF. The CDR3 DNA is TGTGCAAGTCGCTTAGACCGGACAGGGGAAACTTCACCCCTCCACTTT. The V gene is TRBV12-2, the J gene TRBJ1-6; the table gives TRBD1 as D, unverified against the DNA. TRBV12-2 is a pseudogene segment. This CDR3 is built from 16 residues.

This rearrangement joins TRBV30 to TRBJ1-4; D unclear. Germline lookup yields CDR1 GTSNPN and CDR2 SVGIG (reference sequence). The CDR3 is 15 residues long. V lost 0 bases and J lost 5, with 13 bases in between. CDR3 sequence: CAWSVVRKRNEKLFF. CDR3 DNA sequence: TGTGCCTGGAGTGTGGTGAGGAAGCGAAATGAAAAACTGTTTTTT.

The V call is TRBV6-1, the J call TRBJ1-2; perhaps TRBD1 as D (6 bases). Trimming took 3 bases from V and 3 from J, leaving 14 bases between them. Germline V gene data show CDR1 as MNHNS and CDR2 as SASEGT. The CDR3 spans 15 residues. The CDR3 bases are TGTGCCAGCAGTGACCCAGGGGCGTCGGACTATGGCTACACCTTC. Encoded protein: CASSDPGASDYGYTF.

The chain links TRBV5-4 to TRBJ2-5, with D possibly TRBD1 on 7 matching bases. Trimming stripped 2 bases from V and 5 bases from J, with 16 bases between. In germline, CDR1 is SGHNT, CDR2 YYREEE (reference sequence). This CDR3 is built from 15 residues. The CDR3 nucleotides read TGTGCCAGCAGCTTAGGGGCACAGGGGAGGGAGACCCAGTACTTC. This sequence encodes CASSLGAQGRETQYF.

The CDR3 DNA sequence: TGTGCCAGCAGTCTCACGGGGTCAGATACGCAGTATTTT. It specifies CASSLTGSDTQYF. The rearrangement joins TRBV11-3 to TRBJ2-3; perhaps TRBD2 as D (5 bases). The CDR3 loop spans 13 amino acids. V was trimmed by 6 bases and J by 4 bases, leaving 11 bases between them. From germline, CDR1 is SGHNT and CDR2 YENEEA.

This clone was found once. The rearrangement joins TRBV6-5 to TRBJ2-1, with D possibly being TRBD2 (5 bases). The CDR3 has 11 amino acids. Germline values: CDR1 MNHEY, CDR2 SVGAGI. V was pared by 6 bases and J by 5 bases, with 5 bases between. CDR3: CASRRDNEQFF. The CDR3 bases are TGTGCCAGCAGGCGGGACAATGAGCAGTTCTTC.

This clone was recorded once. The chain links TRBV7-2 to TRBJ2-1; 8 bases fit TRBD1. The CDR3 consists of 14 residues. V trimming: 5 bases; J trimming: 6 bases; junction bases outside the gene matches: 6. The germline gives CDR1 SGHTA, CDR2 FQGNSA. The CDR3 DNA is TGTGCCAGCAGCCCGCGGACAGGGAGCAATGAGCAGTTCTTC. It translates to CASSPRTGSNEQFF.

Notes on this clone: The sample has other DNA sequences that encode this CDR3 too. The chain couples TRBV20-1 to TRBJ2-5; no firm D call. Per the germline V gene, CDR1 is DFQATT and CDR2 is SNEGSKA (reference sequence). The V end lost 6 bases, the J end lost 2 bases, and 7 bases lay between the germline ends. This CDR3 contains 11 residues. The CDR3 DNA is TGCAGTGCCAGTCAGCAAGAGACCCAGTACTTC. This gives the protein CSASQQETQYF.

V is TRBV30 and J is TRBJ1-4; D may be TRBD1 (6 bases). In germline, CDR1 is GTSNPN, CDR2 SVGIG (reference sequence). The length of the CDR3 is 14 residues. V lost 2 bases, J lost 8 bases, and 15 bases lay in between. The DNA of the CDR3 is TGTGCCTGGAGTATGGGGGCGGGAGAGGAAAAACTGTTTTTT. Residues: CAWSMGAGEEKLFF.

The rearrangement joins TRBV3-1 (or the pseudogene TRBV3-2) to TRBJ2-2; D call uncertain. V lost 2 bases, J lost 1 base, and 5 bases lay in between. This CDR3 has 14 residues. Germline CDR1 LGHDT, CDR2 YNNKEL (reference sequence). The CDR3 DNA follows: TGTGCCAGCAGCCAACTGAGGAACACCGGGGAGCTGTTTTTT. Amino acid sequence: CASSQLRNTGELFF.

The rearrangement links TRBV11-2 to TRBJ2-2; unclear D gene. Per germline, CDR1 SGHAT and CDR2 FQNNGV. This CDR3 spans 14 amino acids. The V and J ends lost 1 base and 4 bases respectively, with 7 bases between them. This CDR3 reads CASSLGASTGELFF. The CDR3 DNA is TGTGCCAGCAGCTTAGGTGCCAGCACCGGGGAGCTGTTTTTT.

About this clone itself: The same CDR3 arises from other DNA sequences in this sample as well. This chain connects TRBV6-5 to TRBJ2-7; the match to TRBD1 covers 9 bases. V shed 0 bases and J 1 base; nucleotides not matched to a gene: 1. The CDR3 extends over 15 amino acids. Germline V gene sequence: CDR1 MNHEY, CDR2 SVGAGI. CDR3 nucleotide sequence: TGTGCCAGCAGTTACTCGGGGACAGGGTCCTACGAGCAGTACTTC. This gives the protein CASSYSGTGSYEQYF.

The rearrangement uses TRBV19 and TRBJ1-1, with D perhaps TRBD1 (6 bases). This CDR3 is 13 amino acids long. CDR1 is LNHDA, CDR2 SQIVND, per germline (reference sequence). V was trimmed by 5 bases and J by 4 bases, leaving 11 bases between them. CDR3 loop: CASSLPRGTEAFF. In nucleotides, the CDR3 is TGTGCCAGTAGTCTCCCCAGGGGCACTGAAGCTTTCTTT.

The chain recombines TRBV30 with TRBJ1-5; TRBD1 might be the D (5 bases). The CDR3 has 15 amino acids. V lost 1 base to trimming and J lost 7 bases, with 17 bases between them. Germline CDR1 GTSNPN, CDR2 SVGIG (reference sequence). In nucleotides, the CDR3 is TGTGCCTGGAGTGCAACACCCCGGGGGGTACAGCCCCAGCATTTT. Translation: CAWSATPRGVQPQHF.

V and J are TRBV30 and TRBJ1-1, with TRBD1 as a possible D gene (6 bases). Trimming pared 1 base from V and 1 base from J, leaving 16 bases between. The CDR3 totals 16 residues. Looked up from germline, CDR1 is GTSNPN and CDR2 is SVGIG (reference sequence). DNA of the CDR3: TGTGCCTGGAGTGGGGGGCAGGTAAAATCGAACACTGAAGCTTTCTTT. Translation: CAWSGGQVKSNTEAFF.

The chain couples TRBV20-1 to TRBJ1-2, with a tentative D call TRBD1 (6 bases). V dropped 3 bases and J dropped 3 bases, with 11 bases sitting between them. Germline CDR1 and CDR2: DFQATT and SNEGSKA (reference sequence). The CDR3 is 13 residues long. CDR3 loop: CSASSDRYYGYTF. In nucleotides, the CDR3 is TGCAGTGCTAGTTCGGACAGATACTATGGCTACACCTTC.

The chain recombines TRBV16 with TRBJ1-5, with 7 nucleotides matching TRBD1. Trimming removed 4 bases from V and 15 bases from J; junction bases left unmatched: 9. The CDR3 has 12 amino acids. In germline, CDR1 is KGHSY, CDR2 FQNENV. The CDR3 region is CASSLDRAEGHF. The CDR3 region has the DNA TGTGCCAGCAGCCTTGACAGGGCAGAGGGGCATTTT.

CDR3 in DNA: TGCGCCAGCAGCCAGAGAGGGACAGACGAAAAACTGTTTTTT. Translating gives CASSQRGTDEKLFF. The V gene is TRBV5-1, the J gene TRBJ1-4; 7 bases are shared with TRBD1. In germline, CDR1 is SGHRS, CDR2 YFSETQ. This CDR3 has 14 amino acids. V was pared by 4 bases and J by 8 bases, with 8 bases of the junction left unmatched. The full variable domain, with the rest looked up from reference TRBV5-1 and TRBJ1-4, is KAGVTQTPRYLIKTRGQQVTLSCSPISGHRSVSWYQQTPGQGLQFLFEYFSETQRNKGNFPGRFSGRQFSNSRSEMNVSTLELGDSALYLCASSQRGTDEKLFFGSGTQLSVL.

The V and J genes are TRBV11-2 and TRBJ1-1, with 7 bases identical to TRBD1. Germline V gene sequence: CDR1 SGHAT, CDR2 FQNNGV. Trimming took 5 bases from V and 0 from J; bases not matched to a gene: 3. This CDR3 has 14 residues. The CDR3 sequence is CASSRGQMNTEAFF. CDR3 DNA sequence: TGTGCCAGCAGCCGGGGACAGATGAACACTGAAGCTTTCTTT.

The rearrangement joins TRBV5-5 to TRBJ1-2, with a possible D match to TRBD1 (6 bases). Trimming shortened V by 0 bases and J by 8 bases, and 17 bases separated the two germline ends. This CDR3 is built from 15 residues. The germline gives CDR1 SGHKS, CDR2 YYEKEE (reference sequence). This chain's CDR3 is CASSLARTGLRGYTF. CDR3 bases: TGTGCCAGCAGCTTGGCGAGAACAGGGCTGCGGGGCTACACCTTC.

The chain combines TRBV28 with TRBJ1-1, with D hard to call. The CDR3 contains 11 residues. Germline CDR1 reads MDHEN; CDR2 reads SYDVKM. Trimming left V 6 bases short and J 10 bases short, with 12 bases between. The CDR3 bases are TGTGCCAGCAGGGTTGGAGGTGGAGCTTTCTTT. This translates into CASRVGGGAFF.

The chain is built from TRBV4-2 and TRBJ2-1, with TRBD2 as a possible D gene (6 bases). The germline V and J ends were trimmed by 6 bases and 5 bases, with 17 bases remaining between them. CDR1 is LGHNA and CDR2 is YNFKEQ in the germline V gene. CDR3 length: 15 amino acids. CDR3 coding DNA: TGTGCCAGCAGTCCCGTCCCGGGGGTTAACAATGAGCAGTTCTTC. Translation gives CASSPVPGVNNEQFF.

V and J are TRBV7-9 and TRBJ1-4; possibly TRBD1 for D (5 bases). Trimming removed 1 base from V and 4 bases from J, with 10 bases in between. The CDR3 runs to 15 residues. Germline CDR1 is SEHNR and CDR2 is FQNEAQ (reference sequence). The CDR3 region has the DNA TGTGCCAGCAGCTTAGGACGGGGGGGTAATGAAAAACTGTTTTTT. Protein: CASSLGRGGNEKLFF.